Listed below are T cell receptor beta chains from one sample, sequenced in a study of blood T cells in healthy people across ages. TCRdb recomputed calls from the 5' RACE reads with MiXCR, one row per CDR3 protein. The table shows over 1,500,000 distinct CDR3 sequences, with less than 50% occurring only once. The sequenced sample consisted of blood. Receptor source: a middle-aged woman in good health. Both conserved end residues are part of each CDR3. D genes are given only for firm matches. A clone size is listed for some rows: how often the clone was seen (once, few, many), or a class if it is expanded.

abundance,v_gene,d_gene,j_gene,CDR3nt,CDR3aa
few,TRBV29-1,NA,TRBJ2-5,TGCAGCGGGGCATGGGGGCAGAAGACCCAGTACTTC,CSGAWGQKTQYF
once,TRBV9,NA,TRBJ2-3,TGTGCCAGCAGCGTAGCAGGGACACCTAGCACAGATACGCAGTATTTT,CASSVAGTPSTDTQYF
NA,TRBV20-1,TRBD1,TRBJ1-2,TGCAGTGCTTGGACAGGGGGGTCGAACTATGGCTACACCTTC,CSAWTGGSNYGYTF
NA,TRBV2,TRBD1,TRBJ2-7,TGTGCCAGACCTAGGGACAGACCATCCTCCTACGAGCAGTACTTC,CARPRDRPSSYEQYF
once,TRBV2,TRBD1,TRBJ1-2,TGTGCCAGCAGAAACAGGGGATTTAACTATGGCTACACCTTC,CASRNRGFNYGYTF
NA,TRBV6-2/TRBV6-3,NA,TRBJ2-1,TGTGCCAGCGGGAACCCCTACAATGAGCAGTTCTTC,CASGNPYNEQFF
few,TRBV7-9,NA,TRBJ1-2,TGTGCCAGCAGCTTAAACAGGGAATCATTAGACTATGGCTACACCTTC,CASSLNRESLDYGYTF
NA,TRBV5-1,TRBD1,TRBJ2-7,TGCGCCAGCAGTCCCGGACAGGGGAGGCTCTACGAGCAGTACTTC,CASSPGQGRLYEQYF
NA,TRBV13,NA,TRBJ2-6,TGTGCCAGCAGAAACGGGGGAGGGGCCAACGTCCTGACTTTC,CASRNGGGANVLTF
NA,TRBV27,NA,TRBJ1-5,TGTGCCAGCAGTTTATCGGGGAGAAATCAGCCCCAGCATTTT,CASSLSGRNQPQHF
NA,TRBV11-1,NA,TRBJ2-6,TGTGCCAGCAGCTTAGAGGCCGATTTCTCTGGGGCCAACGTCCTGACTTTC,CASSLEADFSGANVLTF
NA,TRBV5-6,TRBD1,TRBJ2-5,TGTGCCAGCAGCGCCGACAGGGGAGGCCAAGAGACCCAGTACTTC,CASSADRGGQETQYF
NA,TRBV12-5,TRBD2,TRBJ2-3,TGTGCTAGTGGTTTGGGAGGACTAGCGGGAGCGTACGATACGCAGTATTTT,CASGLGGLAGAYDTQYF
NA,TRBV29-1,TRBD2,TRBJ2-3,TGCAGCCGGACTAGCGGGGGACCAGGAGATACGCAGTATTTT,CSRTSGGPGDTQYF
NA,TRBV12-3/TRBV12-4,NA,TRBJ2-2,TGTGCCAGCAGCCCGCCCCTGGGGGAGCTGTTTTTT,CASSPPLGELFF
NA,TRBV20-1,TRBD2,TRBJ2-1,TGCAGTGCTCGAACGGCGGGGGGGCGCAATGAGCAGTTCTTC,CSARTAGGRNEQFF